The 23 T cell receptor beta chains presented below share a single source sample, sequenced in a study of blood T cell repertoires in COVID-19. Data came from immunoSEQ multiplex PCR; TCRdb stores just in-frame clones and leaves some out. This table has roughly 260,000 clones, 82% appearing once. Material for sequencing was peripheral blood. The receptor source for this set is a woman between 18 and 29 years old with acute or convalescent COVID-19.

Here the CDR3 DNA reads TGTGCCAGCAGCTTAGTTCGGTTCAGGACTAGCGTTATACAAGAGACCCAGTACTTC. Amino acids: CASSLVRFRTSVIQETQYF. This chain connects TRBV5-6 to TRBJ2-5; TRBD2 aligns across 9 bases. The CDR3 sequence is 19 residues long. From germline, CDR1 is SGHDT and CDR2 YYEEEE. V was pared by 2 bases and J by 2 bases, with 16 bases of the junction left unmatched. Variable domain in full (rest from reference TRBV5-6 and TRBJ2-5): DAGVTQSPTHLIKTRGQQVTLRCSPKSGHDTVSWYQQALGQGPQFIFQYYEEEERQRGNFPDRFSGHQFPNYSSELNVNALLLGDSALYLCASSLVRFRTSVIQETQYFGPGTRLLVL.

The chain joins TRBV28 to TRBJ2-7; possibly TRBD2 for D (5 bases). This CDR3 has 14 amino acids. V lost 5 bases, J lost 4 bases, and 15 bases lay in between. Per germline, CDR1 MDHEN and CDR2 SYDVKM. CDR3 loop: CASSPPEVRYEQYF. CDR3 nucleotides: TGTGCCAGCAGTCCCCCGGAGGTAAGATACGAGCAGTACTTC.

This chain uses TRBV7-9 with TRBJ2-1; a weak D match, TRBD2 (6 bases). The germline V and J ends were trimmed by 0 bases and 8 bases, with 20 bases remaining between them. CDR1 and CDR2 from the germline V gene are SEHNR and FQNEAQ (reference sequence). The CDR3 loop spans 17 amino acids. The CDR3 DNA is TGTGCCAGCAGCTTAGCTTTCGGCGCGGGAAGGCCCCATGAGCAGTTCTTC. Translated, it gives CASSLAFGAGRPHEQFF.

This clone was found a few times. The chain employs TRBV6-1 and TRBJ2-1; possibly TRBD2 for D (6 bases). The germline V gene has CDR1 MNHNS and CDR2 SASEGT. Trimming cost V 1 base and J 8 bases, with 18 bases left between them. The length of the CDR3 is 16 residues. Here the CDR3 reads CASSEVVLASWDEQFF. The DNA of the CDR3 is TGTGCCAGCAGTGAAGTGGTACTAGCTTCTTGGGATGAGCAGTTCTTC.

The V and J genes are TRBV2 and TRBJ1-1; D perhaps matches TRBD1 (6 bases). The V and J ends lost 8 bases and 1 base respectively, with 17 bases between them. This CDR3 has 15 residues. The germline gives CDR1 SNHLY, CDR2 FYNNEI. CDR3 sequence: CASQRGDRRNTEAFF. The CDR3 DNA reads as TGTGCCAGCCAACGAGGCGACAGGAGGAACACTGAAGCTTTCTTT. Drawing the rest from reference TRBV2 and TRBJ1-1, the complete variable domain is EPEVTQTPSHQVTQMGQEVILRCVPISNHLYFYWYRQILGQKVEFLVSFYNNEISEKSEIFDDQFSVERPDGSNFTLKIRSTKLEDSAMYFCASQRGDRRNTEAFFGQGTRLTVV.

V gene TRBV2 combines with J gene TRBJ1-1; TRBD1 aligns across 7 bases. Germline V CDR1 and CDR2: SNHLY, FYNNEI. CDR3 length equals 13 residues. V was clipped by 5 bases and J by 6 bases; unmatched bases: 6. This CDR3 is CASSTHRGAEAFF. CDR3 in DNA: TGTGCCAGCAGTACCCACAGGGGCGCTGAAGCTTTCTTT.

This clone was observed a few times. CDR3 coding DNA: TGTGCCAGCAGCGCCAGGGTGTCACCCCTCCACTTT. Encoded protein: CASSARVSPLHF. V gene TRBV27 combines with J gene TRBJ1-6, with a tentative D call TRBD1 (5 bases). CDR1 MNHEY and CDR2 SMNVEV come from the germline V gene (reference sequence). Deletions cut 6 bases from V and 10 bases from J, with 10 bases between. The CDR3 runs 12 residues.

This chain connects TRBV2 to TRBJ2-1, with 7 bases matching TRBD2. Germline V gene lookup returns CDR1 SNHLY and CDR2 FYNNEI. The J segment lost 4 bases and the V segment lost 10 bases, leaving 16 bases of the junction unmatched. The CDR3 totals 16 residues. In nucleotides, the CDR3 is TGTGCCATCGCTAGCGGAGCCGCTTCAGTTTACAATGAGCAGTTCTTC. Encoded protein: CAIASGAASVYNEQFF.

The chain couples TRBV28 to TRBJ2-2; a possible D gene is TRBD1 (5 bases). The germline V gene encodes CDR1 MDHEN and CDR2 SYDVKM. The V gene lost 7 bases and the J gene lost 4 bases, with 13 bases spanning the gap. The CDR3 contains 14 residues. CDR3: CASIRQGGTGELFF. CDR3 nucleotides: TGTGCCAGCATTCGGCAGGGTGGCACCGGGGAGCTGTTTTTT.

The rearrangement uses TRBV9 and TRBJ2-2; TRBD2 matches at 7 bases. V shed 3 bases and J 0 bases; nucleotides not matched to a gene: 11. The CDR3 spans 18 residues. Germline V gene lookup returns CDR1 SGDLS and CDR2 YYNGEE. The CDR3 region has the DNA TGTGCCAGCAGCGGACTGGGGGGGAGGGGCCCGAACACCGGGGAGCTGTTTTTT. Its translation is CASSGLGGRGPNTGELFF.

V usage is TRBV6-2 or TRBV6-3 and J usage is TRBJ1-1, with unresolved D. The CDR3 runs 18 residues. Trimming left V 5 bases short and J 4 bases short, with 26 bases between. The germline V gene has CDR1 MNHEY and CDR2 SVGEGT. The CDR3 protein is CASSTPARLEWWVTEAFF. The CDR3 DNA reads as TGTGCCAGCAGTACCCCGGCCAGGTTGGAATGGTGGGTCACTGAAGCTTTCTTT.

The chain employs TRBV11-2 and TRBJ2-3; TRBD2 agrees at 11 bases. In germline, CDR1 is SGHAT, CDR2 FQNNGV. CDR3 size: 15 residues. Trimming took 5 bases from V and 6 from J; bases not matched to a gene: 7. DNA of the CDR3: TGTGCCAGCAGCGCGCGGCTAGCGGGAGGTGATACGCAGTATTTT. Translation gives CASSARLAGGDTQYF.

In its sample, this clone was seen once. CDR3 region: CASSLAPGLNSYEQYF. DNA for the CDR3: TGTGCCAGCAGCTTAGCCCCGGGACTTAACTCCTACGAGCAGTACTTC. V is TRBV7-6 and J is TRBJ2-7, with D possibly TRBD2 on 6 matching bases. CDR3 length: 16 amino acids. The germline CDR1 and CDR2 sequences are SGHVS and FNYEAQ. V was clipped by 0 bases and J by 0 bases, with 12 bases between them.

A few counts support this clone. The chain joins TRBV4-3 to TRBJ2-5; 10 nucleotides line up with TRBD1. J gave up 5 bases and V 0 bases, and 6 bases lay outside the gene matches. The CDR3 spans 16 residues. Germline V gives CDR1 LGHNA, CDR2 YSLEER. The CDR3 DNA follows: TGCGCCAGCAGCCAAGAGCTGACAGGGGGCGCTGAGACCCAGTACTTC. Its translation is CASSQELTGGAETQYF.

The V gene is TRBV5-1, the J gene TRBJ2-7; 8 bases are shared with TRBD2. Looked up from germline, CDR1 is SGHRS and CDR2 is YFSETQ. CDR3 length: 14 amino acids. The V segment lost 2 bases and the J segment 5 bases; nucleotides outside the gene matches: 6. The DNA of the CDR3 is TGCGCCAGCAGCTTTGGGCGGGAGGTAGACGAGCAGTACTTC. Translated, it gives CASSFGREVDEQYF.

CDR3 sequence (DNA): TGTGCCAGCAGTTTGCCCACACTAGCGGGAGGGCTTTCCGAGCAGTACTTC. Its translation: CASSLPTLAGGLSEQYF. This chain joins TRBV28 and TRBJ2-7; 13 bases line up with TRBD2. Trimming cost V 3 bases and J 6 bases; bases outside gene matches: 11. The germline V gene encodes CDR1 MDHEN and CDR2 SYDVKM. The CDR3 runs 17 residues.

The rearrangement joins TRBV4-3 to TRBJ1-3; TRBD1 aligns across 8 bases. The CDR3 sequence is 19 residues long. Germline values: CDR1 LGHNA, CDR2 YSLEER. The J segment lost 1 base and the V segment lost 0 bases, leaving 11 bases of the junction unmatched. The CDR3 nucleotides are TGCGCCAGCAGCCAAGATGTCGGAGGGACAGGCAGATCTGGAAACACCATATATTTT. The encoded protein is CASSQDVGGTGRSGNTIYF.

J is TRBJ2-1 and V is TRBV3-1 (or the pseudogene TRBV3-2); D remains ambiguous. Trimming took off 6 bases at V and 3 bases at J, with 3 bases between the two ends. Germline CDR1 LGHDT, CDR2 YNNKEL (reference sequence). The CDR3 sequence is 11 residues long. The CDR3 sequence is CASSLYNEQFF. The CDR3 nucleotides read TGTGCCAGCAGTCTCTACAATGAGCAGTTCTTC.

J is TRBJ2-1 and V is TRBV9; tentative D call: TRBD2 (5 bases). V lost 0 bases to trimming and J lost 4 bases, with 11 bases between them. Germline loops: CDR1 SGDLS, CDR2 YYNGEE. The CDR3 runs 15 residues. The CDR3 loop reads CASSVGSGIYNEQFF. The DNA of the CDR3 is TGTGCCAGCAGCGTAGGCAGCGGAATATACAATGAGCAGTTCTTC.

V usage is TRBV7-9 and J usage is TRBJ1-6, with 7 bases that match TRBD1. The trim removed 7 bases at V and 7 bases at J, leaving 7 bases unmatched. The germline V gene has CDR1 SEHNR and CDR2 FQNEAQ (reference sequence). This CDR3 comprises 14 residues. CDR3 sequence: CASTKDRVNSPLHF. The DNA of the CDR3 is TGTGCCAGCACCAAAGACAGGGTCAATTCACCCCTCCACTTT.

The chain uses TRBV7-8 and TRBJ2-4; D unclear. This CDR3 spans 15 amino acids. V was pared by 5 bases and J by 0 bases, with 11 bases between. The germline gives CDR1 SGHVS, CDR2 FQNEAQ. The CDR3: CASSTSRIAKNIQYF. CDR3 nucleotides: TGTGCCAGCAGCACGTCGAGGATAGCCAAAAACATTCAGTACTTC.

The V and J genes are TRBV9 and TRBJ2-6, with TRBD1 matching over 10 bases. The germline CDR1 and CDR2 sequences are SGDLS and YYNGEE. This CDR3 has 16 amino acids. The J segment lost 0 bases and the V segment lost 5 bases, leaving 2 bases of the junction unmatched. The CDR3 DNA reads TGTGCCAGCAGGGGACAGGGGCGCTCTGGGGCCAACGTCCTGACTTTC. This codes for CASRGQGRSGANVLTF. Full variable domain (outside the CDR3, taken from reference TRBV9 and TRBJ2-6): DSGVTQTPKHLITATGQRVTLRCSPRSGDLSVYWYQQSLDQGLQFLIQYYNGEERAKGNILERFSAQQFPDLHSELNLSSLELGDSALYFCASRGQGRSGANVLTFGAGSRLTVL.

CDR3 in DNA: TGTGCCAGCAGTTTGGGGGGGTCCACTGAAGCTTTCTTT. This gives the protein CASSLGGSTEAFF. The chain employs TRBV9 and TRBJ1-1; D may be TRBD1 (5 bases). This CDR3 contains 13 residues. V lost 5 bases and J lost 4, with 12 bases in between. The V gene's germline CDR1 is SGDLS and CDR2 YYNGEE.